The 32 T cell receptor beta chains in this list originate from one sample, sequenced in a study of T cell responses to AZD1222 COVID-19 vaccine (dated by TCRdb to about 2021). The sample's time point label, decoded: baseline before first vaccination. The library was generated by the immunoSEQ multiplex PCR assay. TCRdb mirrors the immuneACCESS table, restricted to in-frame sequences. Some clones are absent from its copies; in checked studies, under half trace to an unresolved V gene, and the reason for the others is unknown. The sample includes roughly 180,000 clones, with roughly nine tenths observed a single time. The ten top clones hold less than 2.5% of the sample. Specimen: peripheral blood, collected on day 0 of AZD1222 vaccination. The receptors come from an adult in good health.

The chain employs TRBV12-5 and TRBJ2-1; D uncertain. Germline V gene lookup returns CDR1 LGHNT and CDR2 FRNRAP. With 3 bases removed from V and 2 bases from J, the gap between germline ends came to 11 bases. The CDR3 has 15 residues. CDR3 amino acids: CASGLSSIPYNEQFF. Written as DNA, the CDR3 is TGTGCTAGTGGTTTAAGTAGTATACCCTACAATGAGCAGTTCTTC.

The chain couples TRBV4-3 to TRBJ2-2; TRBD2 matches at 15 bases. Germline trimming cut 4 bases from V and 6 bases from J; bases unmatched to any gene: 0. In germline, CDR1 is LGHNA, CDR2 YSLEER. The CDR3 spans 15 residues. The CDR3 is CASSRTSGGAGELFF. The CDR3 region has the DNA TGCGCCAGCAGCCGGACTAGCGGGGGGGCCGGGGAGCTGTTTTTT.

The chain is built from TRBV6-6 and TRBJ2-7; the match to TRBD1 covers 9 bases. V trimming: 5 bases; J trimming: 4 bases; junction bases outside the gene matches: 3. The germline gives CDR1 MNHNY, CDR2 SVGAGI (reference sequence). CDR3 size: 13 residues. This CDR3 reads CASSGQGPYEQYF. CDR3 DNA sequence: TGTGCCAGCAGTGGACAGGGGCCTTACGAGCAGTACTTC.

The genes are TRBV5-5 and TRBJ2-7; no definite D call. CDR3 size: 14 residues. Trimming cost V 3 bases and J 4 bases, with 14 bases left between them. Germline lookup yields CDR1 SGHKS and CDR2 YYEKEE (reference sequence). The CDR3: CASSSPEVEYEQYF. The CDR3 coding sequence is TGTGCCAGCAGCTCCCCCGAGGTGGAGTACGAGCAGTACTTC.

The V and J genes are TRBV20-1 and TRBJ2-7; no clear D. The CDR3 extends over 11 amino acids. Trimming shortened V by 5 bases and J by 2 bases, and 7 bases separated the two germline ends. Germline V lookup: CDR1 DFQATT, CDR2 SNEGSKA (reference sequence). CDR3 loop: CSARVTYEQYF. In DNA, the CDR3 is TGCAGTGCTCGGGTAACCTACGAGCAGTACTTC.

The chain is built from TRBV12-3 or TRBV12-4 and TRBJ2-7, with a weak D call TRBD2 (6 bases). This CDR3 spans 13 amino acids. V shed 1 base and J shed 11 bases, with 15 bases lying between them. For the CDR3, the DNA is TGTGCCAGCAGTTTAGAGGCTAGCGAAGGAAAGTACTTC. This sequence encodes CASSLEASEGKYF.

This clone occurred a few times. This chain uses TRBV29-1 with TRBJ1-4, with D maybe TRBD1 (5 bases). This CDR3 region has 12 residues. Germline assignment: CDR1 SQVTM and CDR2 ANQGSEA. The V and J ends lost 4 bases and 8 bases respectively, with 11 bases between them. The CDR3 reads CSVGEGREKLFF. Here the CDR3 DNA reads TGCAGCGTTGGGGAGGGGAGGGAAAAACTGTTTTTT.

DNA for the CDR3: TGTGCCAGCAGTCAGGAACCGAGTAATCAGCCCCAGCATTTT. This sequence encodes CASSQEPSNQPQHF. V and J are TRBV3-1 (or the pseudogene TRBV3-2) and TRBJ1-5; no clear D. This CDR3 spans 14 amino acids. CDR1 is LGHDT, CDR2 YNNKEL, per germline (reference sequence). Trimming removed 6 bases at V and 4 bases at J, with 13 bases between.

This chain joins TRBV3-1 (or the pseudogene TRBV3-2) and TRBJ2-4; 7 nucleotides line up with TRBD1. CDR3 length: 21 amino acids. V shed 5 bases, J shed 1 base, and the junction held 23 bases outside the gene matches. Germline-derived CDR1 and CDR2 are LGHDT and YNNKEL (reference sequence). CDR3 residues: CASSFLRRQGNIALAKNIQYF. The CDR3, as DNA: TGTGCCAGCAGCTTCCTCCGAAGACAGGGTAATATCGCGTTGGCCAAAAACATTCAGTACTTC.

The V call is TRBV28, the J call TRBJ1-3; 7 bases map to TRBD1. This CDR3 is 13 amino acids long. Germline CDR1 is MDHEN and CDR2 is SYDVKM. Trimming removed 6 bases from V and 5 bases from J; junction bases left unmatched: 4. CDR3 nucleotides: TGTGCCAGCAGCGACAGGGCAAGAAACACCATATATTTT. Amino acid sequence: CASSDRARNTIYF. The complete variable domain, with remaining parts taken from reference TRBV28 and TRBJ1-3, reads DVKVTQSSRYLVKRTGEKVFLECVQDMDHENMFWYRQDPGLGLRLIYFSYDVKMKEKGDIPEGYSVSREKKERFSLILESASTNQTSMYLCASSDRARNTIYFGEGSWLTVV.

The chain couples TRBV27 to TRBJ1-5; D possibly corresponds to TRBD1 (5 bases). This CDR3 contains 16 residues. The germline gives CDR1 MNHEY, CDR2 SMNVEV (reference sequence). V lost 5 bases to trimming and J lost 1 base, with 15 bases between them. This chain's CDR3 is CASSTSRALSNQPQHF. In DNA form, the CDR3 reads TGTGCCAGCAGTACTTCCAGGGCGTTGAGCAATCAGCCCCAGCATTTT.

The chain combines TRBV29-1 with TRBJ2-5, with TRBD1 identical over 7 bases. The germline V gene has CDR1 SQVTM and CDR2 ANQGSEA. Losses at the gene ends were 6 bases for V and 5 bases for J; bases not matched to a gene: 9. The CDR3 is 13 residues long. CDR3 sequence (DNA): TGCAGCGTCGTGAGACAGGGAACGGAGACCCAGTACTTC. It translates to CSVVRQGTETQYF.

The rearrangement joins TRBV6-1 to TRBJ1-6; the D is unclear. CDR1 and CDR2 from the germline V gene are MNHNS and SASEGT. V was shortened by 3 bases and J by 8 bases, with 14 bases between the two germline ends. There are 15 residues in the CDR3. The CDR3 loop reads CASSDRPHGDSPLHF. CDR3 sequence (DNA): TGTGCCAGCAGTGACAGGCCCCACGGGGATTCACCCCTCCACTTT.

The chain recombines TRBV10-3 with TRBJ2-1; the match to TRBD1 covers 8 bases. Germline assignment: CDR1 ENHRY and CDR2 SYGVKD. This CDR3 spans 14 amino acids. With V trimmed by 10 bases and J by 4 bases, 9 bases remained unmatched. The CDR3: CATTDRGDYNEQFF. The CDR3 nucleotides read TGTGCCACCACCGACAGGGGCGATTACAATGAGCAGTTCTTC.

This rearrangement joins TRBV19 to TRBJ1-1; D uncertain. The germline V and J ends were trimmed by 3 bases and 2 bases, with 7 bases remaining between them. Germline lookup yields CDR1 LNHDA and CDR2 SQIVND (reference sequence). CDR3 length: 13 residues. The chain's CDR3 is CASSIQRNTEAFF. CDR3 nucleotides: TGTGCCAGTAGTATTCAACGTAACACTGAAGCTTTCTTT.

There are a few counts of this clone. The chain is built from TRBV27 and TRBJ1-4, with no clear D. The V and J ends lost 3 bases and 8 bases respectively, with 13 bases between them. CDR1 and CDR2 (germline): MNHEY, SMNVEV (reference sequence). This CDR3 region has 14 residues. The CDR3 loop is CASSLTRVGEKLFF. The CDR3, as DNA: TGTGCCAGCAGTTTGACAAGGGTTGGGGAAAAACTGTTTTTT.

The chain uses TRBV9 and TRBJ1-1; D is ambiguous. Germline V gene sequence: CDR1 SGDLS, CDR2 YYNGEE. V was cut by 3 bases and J by 10 bases, with 13 bases left in between. The CDR3 covers 12 residues. The DNA for the CDR3 is TGTGCCAGCAGCGACGCGCTCGGAACAGCTTTCTTT. The encoded protein is CASSDALGTAFF. Full variable domain (rest looked up from reference TRBV9 and TRBJ1-1): DSGVTQTPKHLITATGQRVTLRCSPRSGDLSVYWYQQSLDQGLQFLIQYYNGEERAKGNILERFSAQQFPDLHSELNLSSLELGDSALYFCASSDALGTAFFGQGTRLTVV.

The chain joins TRBV27 to TRBJ1-2; possibly TRBD1 for D (5 bases). Trimming took off 5 bases at V and 7 bases at J, with 14 bases between the two ends. This CDR3 is built from 13 residues. CDR1 is MNHEY, CDR2 SMNVEV, per germline (reference sequence). The CDR3 region is CASSPTLGGGYTF. The CDR3 nucleotides read TGTGCCAGCAGTCCCACCCTCGGGGGTGGCTACACCTTC.

The CDR3 is CASWVRVGEQFF. In DNA, the CDR3 is TGTGCCAGCTGGGTGAGGGTCGGTGAGCAGTTCTTC. The V and J genes are TRBV6-5 and TRBJ2-1; tentatively, D is TRBD2 (5 bases). The CDR3 totals 12 residues. V lost 8 bases and J lost 9, with 14 bases in between. Germline V gene data show CDR1 as MNHEY and CDR2 as SVGAGI.

The V and J genes are TRBV29-1 and TRBJ1-2, with D unresolved. This CDR3 comprises 13 residues. Trimming pared 6 bases from V and 2 bases from J, leaving 13 bases between. Per germline, CDR1 SQVTM and CDR2 ANQGSEA. CDR3 nucleotide sequence: TGCAGCGTGCGCCGGACGGGGAACTATGGCTACACCTTC. Protein sequence: CSVRRTGNYGYTF.

The chain joins TRBV10-1 to TRBJ2-7, with 11 positions matching TRBD1. Losses at the gene ends were 0 bases for V and 2 bases for J; bases not matched to a gene: 6. Germline lookup yields CDR1 WNHNN and CDR2 SYGVQD (reference sequence). This CDR3 spans 17 amino acids. The CDR3: CASSESGVGQGAYEQYF. The DNA of the CDR3 is TGCGCCAGCAGTGAGTCGGGGGTGGGACAGGGGGCCTACGAGCAGTACTTC.

The V gene is TRBV14, the J gene TRBJ2-5, with a tentative D call TRBD1 (5 bases). Germline loops: CDR1 SGHDN, CDR2 FVKESK. This CDR3 contains 16 residues. The V gene lost 1 base and the J gene lost 1 base, with 13 bases spanning the gap. CDR3 nucleotides: TGTGCCAGCAGCCAAGCTGGCAGGGTACCCCAAGAGACCCAGTACTTC. This gives the protein CASSQAGRVPQETQYF.

V usage is TRBV28 and J usage is TRBJ1-2; 8 bases align to TRBD1. This CDR3 region has 15 residues. The germline CDR1 and CDR2 sequences are MDHEN and SYDVKM. The V and J ends lost 6 bases and 4 bases, in that order; junction bases with no gene match: 10. The CDR3 DNA sequence: TGTGCCAGCAGCCTCACGGGACAGGCTCTCTATGGCTACACCTTC. Amino acid sequence: CASSLTGQALYGYTF.

V is TRBV3-1 (or the pseudogene TRBV3-2) and J is TRBJ2-3; D is undetermined. Germline V gene sequence: CDR1 LGHDT, CDR2 YNNKEL (reference sequence). V was pared by 4 bases and J by 0 bases, with 5 bases between. The CDR3 contains 13 residues. CDR3 in DNA: TGTGCCAGCAGCCCCCTGAGCACAGATACGCAGTATTTT. Amino acids: CASSPLSTDTQYF.

This rearrangement joins TRBV5-1 to TRBJ2-7; the match to TRBD2 covers 7 bases. Germline assignment: CDR1 SGHRS and CDR2 YFSETQ. The trim removed 4 bases at V and 4 bases at J, leaving 11 bases unmatched. The CDR3 covers 15 residues. The CDR3 loop is CASSPVGREGYEQYF. The CDR3 region has the DNA TGCGCCAGCAGCCCGGTGGGAAGGGAGGGGTACGAGCAGTACTTC.

V and J are TRBV5-1 and TRBJ2-3; tentatively, D is TRBD2 (6 bases). The V end lost 2 bases, the J end lost 6 bases, and 13 bases lay between the germline ends. The CDR3 consists of 14 residues. Germline CDR1 SGHRS, CDR2 YFSETQ. CDR3 residues: CASSFESGVDTQYF. CDR3 sequence (DNA): TGCGCCAGCAGCTTTGAATCGGGGGTGGATACGCAGTATTTT.

This chain joins TRBV14 and TRBJ2-7, with 7 bases aligning to TRBD1. CDR1 is SGHDN, CDR2 FVKESK, per germline. This CDR3 is 14 amino acids long. The trim removed 4 bases at V and 3 bases at J, leaving 6 bases unmatched. CDR3 protein: CASSPTWTGYEQYF. CDR3 DNA: TGTGCCAGCAGCCCGACCTGGACAGGCTACGAGCAGTACTTC.

The chain employs TRBV27 and TRBJ1-4; D is possibly TRBD1 (6 bases). CDR3 length: 16 amino acids. Germline V gene data show CDR1 as MNHEY and CDR2 as SMNVEV (reference sequence). V shed 4 bases and J shed 1 base, with 13 bases lying between them. CDR3 sequence (DNA): TGTGCCAGCAGTTCTCCCTCAGGGGAAACTAATGAAAAACTGTTTTTT. Translating it yields CASSSPSGETNEKLFF.

The chain combines TRBV4-3 with TRBJ1-2; 8 bases are shared with TRBD1. This CDR3 is 15 amino acids long. V dropped 0 bases and J dropped 11; count of bases not matched to a gene: 11. Germline loops: CDR1 LGHNA, CDR2 YSLEER. For the CDR3, the DNA is TGCGCCAGCAGCCAAGATCATGGGGACAGGCGCGGATACACCTTC. It translates to CASSQDHGDRRGYTF.

The rearrangement joins TRBV6-4 to TRBJ1-1; TRBD1 agrees at 8 bases. Germline trimming cut 8 bases from V and 1 base from J; bases unmatched to any gene: 3. The CDR3 has 13 amino acids. Germline V gene sequence: CDR1 MRHNA, CDR2 SNTAGT. The CDR3 protein is CASRGTGNTEAFF. The CDR3 DNA sequence: TGTGCCAGCCGGGGGACAGGGAACACTGAAGCTTTCTTT.

The rearrangement uses TRBV28 and TRBJ1-2; D gene ambiguous. The CDR3 extends over 14 amino acids. Germline lookup yields CDR1 MDHEN and CDR2 SYDVKM. V dropped 3 bases and J dropped 5 bases, with 13 bases sitting between them. The CDR3 region has the DNA TGTGCCAGCAGTTTTACTAAATCGGGGTATGGCTACACCTTC. Translation gives CASSFTKSGYGYTF.

This sequence joins TRBV28 and TRBJ1-2; D possibly corresponds to TRBD1 (5 bases). Trimming took off 4 bases at V and 4 bases at J, with 19 bases between the two ends. The CDR3 loop spans 16 amino acids. Per the germline V gene, CDR1 is MDHEN and CDR2 is SYDVKM. The CDR3 region is CASSSREGPSGYGYTF. The CDR3 nucleotides are TGTGCCAGCAGTTCTCGGGAGGGGCCCTCGGGCTATGGCTACACCTTC.